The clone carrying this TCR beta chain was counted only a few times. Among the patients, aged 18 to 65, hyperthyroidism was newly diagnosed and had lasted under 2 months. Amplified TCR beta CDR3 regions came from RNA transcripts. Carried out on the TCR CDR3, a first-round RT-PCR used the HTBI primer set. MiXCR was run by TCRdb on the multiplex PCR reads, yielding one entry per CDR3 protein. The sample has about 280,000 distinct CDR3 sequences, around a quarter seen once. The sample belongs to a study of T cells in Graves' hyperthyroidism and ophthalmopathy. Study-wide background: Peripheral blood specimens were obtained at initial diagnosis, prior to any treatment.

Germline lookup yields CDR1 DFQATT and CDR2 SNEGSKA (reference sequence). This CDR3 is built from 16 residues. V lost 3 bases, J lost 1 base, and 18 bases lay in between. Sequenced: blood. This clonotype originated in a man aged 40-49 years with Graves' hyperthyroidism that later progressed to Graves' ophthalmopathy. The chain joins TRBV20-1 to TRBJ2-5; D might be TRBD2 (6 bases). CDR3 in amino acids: CSARPRGLGLQETQYF. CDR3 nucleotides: TGCAGTGCTAGGCCCCGGGGGTTGGGCCTCCAAGAGACCCAGTACTTC.